This note documents a single TCR beta chain sequence. Adult Caucasians living in Nashville, Tennessee made up all of the donors. This record belongs to a study of shared clonotypes between healthy human individuals. Authors' analysis steps: As immunoSEQ supplied junction-only sequences (without quality scores), filtering differed. TCRdb's copy holds only in-frame clones and misses some; the assay was immunoSEQ multiplex PCR. V, J and clone size derive from that table, while D and trimming were established from the DNA sequence. The sample includes approximately 530,000 clones, 90% to 96% of them seen just once. The clonotype comes from a woman under 40 in good health. What was sequenced was naive CD4+ T cells sorted from blood. The subset was: CD45RA+ positively selected.

The CDR3 DNA sequence: TGTGCCTGGAGTCAGGGCCTTAACTCTGGAAACACCATATATTTT. As protein: CAWSQGLNSGNTIYF. The rearrangement links TRBV30 to TRBJ1-3; perhaps TRBD1 as D (5 bases). Germline V gives CDR1 GTSNPN, CDR2 SVGIG (reference sequence). This CDR3 has 15 residues. Trimming removed 2 bases from V and 0 bases from J, with 11 bases in between. The entire variable domain, with the rest obtained from reference TRBV30 and TRBJ1-3, is as follows: SQTIHQWPATLVQPVGSPLSLECTVEGTSNPNLYWYRQAAGRGLQLLFYSVGIGQISSEVPQNLSASRPQDRQFILSSKKLLLSDSGFYLCAWSQGLNSGNTIYFGEGSWLTVV.